The 23 T cell receptor beta chains presented below share a single source sample, sequenced in a study of T cell changes during pregnancy in multiple sclerosis. Profiling relied on immunoSEQ multiplex PCR, and the TCRdb table lists in-frame clones only, not all of them. The sample contains around 63,000 clones, 75% to 95% of which appear only once. The sequencing used peripheral blood, collected after pregnancy. The receptors here all came from a female donor in good health, enrolled as a control in a pregnancy study.

The V gene is TRBV11-1, the J gene TRBJ2-2; possible D gene TRBD1, 6 bases. The germline CDR1 and CDR2 sequences are SGHAT and FQDESV (reference sequence). CDR3 length: 18 residues. The V and J ends lost 2 bases and 0 bases respectively, with 16 bases between them. CDR3 loop: CASSLSGWGPSNTGELFF. In DNA, the CDR3 is TGTGCCAGCAGCTTATCCGGTTGGGGGCCCTCGAACACCGGGGAGCTGTTTTTT.

The J gene is TRBJ2-1, the V gene TRBV4-1; 8 bases line up with TRBD2. V shed 4 bases, J shed 0 bases, and the junction held 5 bases outside the gene matches. The CDR3 totals 16 residues. Germline CDR1 MGHRA, CDR2 YSYEKL. In DNA, the CDR3 is TGCGCCAGCAGCCCCCGCGGGGGGCTCTCCTACAATGAGCAGTTCTTC. Protein sequence: CASSPRGGLSYNEQFF.

V usage is TRBV5-6 and J usage is TRBJ1-1, with D maybe TRBD1 (5 bases). The CDR3 runs to 14 residues. Per germline, CDR1 SGHDT and CDR2 YYEEEE. V was pared by 0 bases and J by 1 base, with 7 bases between. The CDR3 nucleotides are TGTGCCAGCAGCTTGGCAGGGTCGAACACTGAAGCTTTCTTT. This translates into CASSLAGSNTEAFF.

The chain couples TRBV27 to TRBJ1-1, with D perhaps matching TRBD1 (5 bases). Trimming cost V 7 bases and J 1 base, with 13 bases left between them. CDR3 length: 14 amino acids. Germline V gives CDR1 MNHEY, CDR2 SMNVEV (reference sequence). The CDR3 sequence: CASTTSTGNTEAFF. In nucleotides, the CDR3 is TGTGCCAGCACGACCAGTACAGGGAACACTGAAGCTTTCTTT.

The chain links TRBV4-2 to TRBJ1-2; 10 nucleotides line up with TRBD1. V dropped 5 bases and J dropped 6; count of bases not matched to a gene: 9. The CDR3 extends over 15 amino acids. Germline lookup yields CDR1 LGHNA and CDR2 YNFKEQ. Written as DNA, the CDR3 is TGTGCCAGCAGCGGCCCGTCCGGGACAGGGGATGGCTACACCTTC. Translated, it gives CASSGPSGTGDGYTF.

V usage is TRBV6-5 and J usage is TRBJ2-1; TRBD1 matches at 8 bases. V dropped 7 bases and J dropped 5; count of bases not matched to a gene: 7. CDR1 MNHEY and CDR2 SVGAGI come from the germline V gene. The CDR3 contains 14 residues. CDR3 nucleotides: TGTGCCAGCAATGTCCAGGGACAGGACAATGAGCAGTTCTTC. Its protein product is CASNVQGQDNEQFF.

This sequence joins TRBV6-6 and TRBJ2-7, with no clear D. The CDR3 is 11 amino acids. Germline V CDR1 and CDR2: MNHNY, SVGAGI (reference sequence). V dropped 7 bases and J dropped 1 base, with 5 bases sitting between them. This CDR3 is CASTYSYEQYF. CDR3 in DNA: TGTGCCAGCACCTATTCCTACGAGCAGTACTTC.

The V call is TRBV6-1, the J call TRBJ1-5, with a weak D call TRBD1 (5 bases). The V end was cut by 6 bases, the J end by 3 bases, with 12 bases between. Germline V lookup: CDR1 MNHNS, CDR2 SASEGT. The CDR3 loop spans 14 amino acids. The CDR3 bases are TGTGCCAGCAGGCCCAGGGCGGTCAATCAGCCCCAGCATTTT. This codes for CASRPRAVNQPQHF.

This chain uses TRBV7-8 with TRBJ1-1, with 8 bases that match TRBD1. Per the germline V gene, CDR1 is SGHVS and CDR2 is FQNEAQ. CDR3 length equals 15 residues. V was clipped by 5 bases and J by 1 base; unmatched bases: 6. CDR3 DNA: TGTGCCAGCAGCACACGGACAGGGAGGAACACTGAAGCTTTCTTT. This codes for CASSTRTGRNTEAFF.

The rearrangement joins TRBV7-2 to TRBJ2-2; 15 nucleotides match TRBD2. Trimming took 4 bases from V and 9 from J; bases not matched to a gene: 9. Germline V gives CDR1 SGHTA, CDR2 FQGNSA. The CDR3 runs 17 residues. The CDR3 here is CASSSGLAGGPSRELFF. CDR3 nucleotides: TGTGCCAGCAGCTCCGGACTAGCGGGGGGGCCATCCCGGGAGCTGTTTTTT.

This chain joins TRBV19 and TRBJ2-2, with D possibly TRBD1 on 5 matching bases. Per germline, CDR1 LNHDA and CDR2 SQIVND (reference sequence). Trimming took off 10 bases at V and 1 base at J, with 10 bases between the two ends. This CDR3 contains 13 residues. The CDR3: CATLTENTGELFF. The DNA of the CDR3 is TGTGCCACCCTGACAGAGAACACCGGGGAGCTGTTTTTT. Full variable domain (remainder filled in from reference TRBV19 and TRBJ2-2): DGGITQSPKYLFRKEGQNVTLSCEQNLNHDAMYWYRQDPGQGLRLIYYSQIVNDFQKGDIAEGYSVSREKKESFPLTVTSAQKNPTAFYLCATLTENTGELFFGEGSRLTVL.

The gene calls are TRBV19 and TRBJ1-6; 8 bases align to TRBD1. Germline V gives CDR1 LNHDA, CDR2 SQIVND (reference sequence). This CDR3 has 16 residues. With 0 bases clipped from V and 13 bases from J, the junction kept 11 bases outside the gene matches. The CDR3 loop reads CASSIDGTGVKSPLHF. CDR3 bases: TGTGCCAGTAGTATAGATGGGACAGGCGTGAAGTCGCCCCTCCACTTT. Using reference TRBV19 and TRBJ1-6 for the parts outside the CDR3, the full variable domain is DGGITQSPKYLFRKEGQNVTLSCEQNLNHDAMYWYRQDPGQGLRLIYYSQIVNDFQKGDIAEGYSVSREKKESFPLTVTSAQKNPTAFYLCASSIDGTGVKSPLHFGNGTRLTVT.

This chain uses TRBV7-9 with TRBJ1-1; D may be TRBD1 (5 bases). Germline assignment: CDR1 SEHNR and CDR2 FQNEAQ (reference sequence). CDR3 length equals 16 residues. V lost 0 bases and J 0 bases, leaving 11 bases between the germline ends. CDR3: CASSLARQPLNTEAFF. CDR3 coding DNA: TGTGCCAGCAGCTTAGCGCGACAGCCTTTGAACACTGAAGCTTTCTTT.

The chain carries TRBV2 and TRBJ1-2, with 7 bases that match TRBD1. The ends lost 4 bases at V and 14 bases at J; junction bases unmatched: 7. This CDR3 region has 11 residues. CDR1 and CDR2 (germline): SNHLY, FYNNEI. The CDR3 DNA reads TGTGCCAGCAGTGTGACAGGGTTGTTAACCTTC. Its protein is CASSVTGLLTF. Based on the CDR3 plus reference TRBV2 and TRBJ1-2, the full variable domain is EPEVTQTPSHQVTQMGQEVILRCVPISNHLYFYWYRQILGQKVEFLVSFYNNEISEKSEIFDDQFSVERPDGSNFTLKIRSTKLEDSAMYFCASSVTGLLTFGSGTRLTVV.

The J gene is TRBJ1-5, the V gene TRBV5-6; 8 bases agree with TRBD1. Germline loops: CDR1 SGHDT, CDR2 YYEEEE. CDR3 length: 13 amino acids. Trimming at V came to 3 bases and at J to 6 bases, leaving 2 bases not matched to a gene. CDR3 bases: TGTGCCAGCAGCTATGACAGGGGTCAGCCCCAGCATTTT. Protein: CASSYDRGQPQHF.

This rearrangement joins TRBV9 to TRBJ2-2; D possibly corresponds to TRBD2 (5 bases). The germline CDR1 and CDR2 sequences are SGDLS and YYNGEE. This CDR3 is 13 amino acids long. V was pared by 3 bases and J by 8 bases, with 11 bases between. CDR3 sequence reads: CASSAGSEGELFF. The CDR3 DNA is TGTGCCAGCAGCGCGGGATCAGAGGGGGAGCTGTTTTTT.

The gene calls are TRBV2 and TRBJ2-2; possibly TRBD2 for D (5 bases). Germline V CDR1 and CDR2: SNHLY, FYNNEI. V was clipped by 7 bases and J by 0 bases, with 9 bases between them. The length of the CDR3 is 14 residues. CDR3 residues: CASMEVPNTGELFF. The CDR3 bases are TGTGCCAGCATGGAGGTCCCGAACACCGGGGAGCTGTTTTTT.

The chain is built from TRBV6-4 and TRBJ2-2; tentative D call: TRBD1 (5 bases). This CDR3 has 14 residues. Between the trimmed V and J ends, which lost 2 bases and 3 bases, there was a span of 7 bases. Germline assignment: CDR1 MRHNA and CDR2 SNTAGT. CDR3 protein: CASSDGADTGELFF. The CDR3 nucleotides are TGTGCCAGCAGTGACGGGGCGGACACCGGGGAGCTGTTTTTT.

The V call is TRBV7-2, the J call TRBJ1-5; D perhaps matches TRBD1 (6 bases). CDR1 and CDR2 from the germline V gene are SGHTA and FQGNSA. The CDR3 consists of 15 residues. V was shortened by 5 bases and J by 1 base, with 12 bases between the two germline ends. CDR3 coding DNA: TGTGCCAGCAGCCAGCCAGGGGAAAGCAATCAGCCCCAGCATTTT. Amino acids: CASSQPGESNQPQHF.

The rearrangement joins TRBV6-1 to TRBJ2-7, with 7 positions matching TRBD2. Germline CDR1 MNHNS, CDR2 SASEGT. CDR3 length: 17 residues. V was pared by 1 base and J by 5 bases, with 14 bases of the junction left unmatched. CDR3 DNA sequence: TGTGCCAGCAGTGAAGGGAGTGGGAGGGGCCGTCCGGACGAGCAGTACTTC. Encoded protein: CASSEGSGRGRPDEQYF.

This chain joins TRBV5-1 and TRBJ1-4; 7 bases map to TRBD1. The CDR3 is 15 amino acids. Germline CDR1 reads SGHRS; CDR2 reads YFSETQ. After removal of 8 bases from V and 8 bases from J, the junction contained 15 bases not matched to a gene. CDR3 protein: CASSPIGQVHEKLFF. The CDR3 nucleotides are TGCGCCAGTTCACCAATCGGACAGGTCCACGAAAAACTGTTTTTT.

The chain carries TRBV6-1 and TRBJ1-4, with D perhaps TRBD1 (5 bases). The CDR3 is 16 amino acids. Per the germline V gene, CDR1 is MNHNS and CDR2 is SASEGT. V was clipped by 2 bases and J by 8 bases, with 18 bases between them. This chain's CDR3 is CASSERPSPGFEKLFF. The CDR3 coding sequence is TGTGCCAGCAGTGAAAGACCTTCTCCAGGGTTCGAAAAACTGTTTTTT.

V gene TRBV2 combines with J gene TRBJ2-3; 12 positions match TRBD2. The V gene end was trimmed by 4 bases and the J gene end by 4 bases; junction bases not matched to a gene: 3. Germline CDR1 reads SNHLY; CDR2 reads FYNNEI. This CDR3 comprises 15 residues. The CDR3 here is CASSVPSGGADTQYF. CDR3 nucleotide sequence: TGTGCCAGCAGTGTACCTAGCGGGGGGGCAGATACGCAGTATTTT.